The clone carrying this T cell receptor (beta chain) was seen just once. What it recognizes is unknown. This specimen belongs to a study of graft-versus-host responses after intestinal transplantation. Across the whole study: Uniformly, recipients were administered anti-thymocyte globulin induction with subsequent tacrolimus and steroids for around three years.

Libraries were prepared by immunoSEQ multiplex PCR; TCRdb keeps only in-frame clonotypes and omits some of them. The data contain approximately 82,000 clones, roughly 93% of them singletons. The starting material was unstimulated CD8+ T cells sorted from spleen or lymph node cells, obtained before transplant. This receptor was taken from a human donor who was the organ donor for an intestinal transplant.

The CDR3 region is CASSQGWGTEAFF. The CDR3 nucleotides read TGTGCCAGCAGTCAGGGTTGGGGCACTGAAGCTTTCTTT. This rearrangement joins TRBV6-4 to TRBJ1-1, with D tentatively TRBD1 (5 bases). Trimming took 5 bases from V and 4 from J, leaving 11 bases between them. This CDR3 has 13 residues. From germline, CDR1 is MRHNA and CDR2 SNTAGT.